The sequence of this T cell receptor beta chain was determined in a study of T cell repertoires in cytomegalovirus infection. From the reads, TCRdb called clonotypes with MiXCR, one entry per CDR3 protein. This table holds fewer than 1,000,000 distinct CDR3 sequences, roughly 31% found once. This clonotype has only a few counts. Its specificity is unknown. The ends lost 3 bases at V and 2 bases at J; junction bases unmatched: 9. The germline V gene encodes CDR1 SGDLS and CDR2 YYNGEE. The length of the CDR3 is 17 residues. The receptor comes from a human donor in good health (CMV status not recorded). Some clones in this sample may be carry-over from other donors' samples. The specimen comprised cultured CD8+ T cells from PBMCs, sampled from culture after CMV antigen stimulation. The chain is built from TRBV9 and TRBJ2-3; 10 bases agree with TRBD1. CDR3 sequence (DNA): TGTGCCAGCAGCGGACAGGGGGCATCAGGATTCACAGATACGCAGTATTTT. It is translated as CASSGQGASGFTDTQYF. Variable domain in full (rest from reference TRBV9 and TRBJ2-3): DSGVTQTPKHLITATGQRVTLRCSPRSGDLSVYWYQQSLDQGLQFLIQYYNGEERAKGNILERFSAQQFPDLHSELNLSSLELGDSALYFCASSGQGASGFTDTQYFGPGTRLTVL.